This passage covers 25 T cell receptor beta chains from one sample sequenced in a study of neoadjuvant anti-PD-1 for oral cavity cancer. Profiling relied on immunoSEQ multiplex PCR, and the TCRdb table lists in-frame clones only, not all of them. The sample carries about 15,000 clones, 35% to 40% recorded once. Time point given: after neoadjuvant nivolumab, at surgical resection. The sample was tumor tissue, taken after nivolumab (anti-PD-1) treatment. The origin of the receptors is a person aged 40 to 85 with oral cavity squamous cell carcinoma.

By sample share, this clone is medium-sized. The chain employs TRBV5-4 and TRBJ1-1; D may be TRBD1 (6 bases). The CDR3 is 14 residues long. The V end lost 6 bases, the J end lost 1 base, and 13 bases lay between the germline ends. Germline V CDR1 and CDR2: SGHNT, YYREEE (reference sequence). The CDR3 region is CASKTMGANTEAFF. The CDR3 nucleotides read TGTGCCAGCAAAACTATGGGGGCGAACACTGAAGCTTTCTTT.

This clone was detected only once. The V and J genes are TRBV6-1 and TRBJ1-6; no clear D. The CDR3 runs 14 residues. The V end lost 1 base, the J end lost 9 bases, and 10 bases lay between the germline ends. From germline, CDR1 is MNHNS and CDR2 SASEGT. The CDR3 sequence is CASSEGRLVSPLHF. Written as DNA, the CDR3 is TGTGCCAGCAGTGAAGGGCGGTTGGTTTCACCCCTCCACTTT.

The CDR3 coding sequence is TGTGCCAGCTCGAAGACAGGGTGGTTCGACAATGAGCAGTTCTTC. Protein product: CASSKTGWFDNEQFF. This rearrangement joins TRBV6-4 to TRBJ2-1, with 7 bases identical to TRBD1. The CDR3 extends over 15 amino acids. V lost 8 bases and J lost 5; bases outside the gene matches: 12. Germline-derived CDR1 and CDR2 are MRHNA and SNTAGT.

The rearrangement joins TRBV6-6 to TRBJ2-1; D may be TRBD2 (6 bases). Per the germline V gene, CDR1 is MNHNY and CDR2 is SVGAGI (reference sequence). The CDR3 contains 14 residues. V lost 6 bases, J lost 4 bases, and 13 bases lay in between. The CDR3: CASSRASAYNEQFF. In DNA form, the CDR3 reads TGTGCCAGCAGCAGGGCTAGCGCGTACAATGAGCAGTTCTTC.

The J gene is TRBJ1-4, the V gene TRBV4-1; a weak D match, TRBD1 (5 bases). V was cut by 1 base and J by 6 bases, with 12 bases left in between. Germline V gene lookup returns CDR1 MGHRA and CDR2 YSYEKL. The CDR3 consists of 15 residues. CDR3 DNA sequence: TGCGCCAGCAGCCAAGCAGAGGGACCGCATGAAAAACTGTTTTTT. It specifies CASSQAEGPHEKLFF.

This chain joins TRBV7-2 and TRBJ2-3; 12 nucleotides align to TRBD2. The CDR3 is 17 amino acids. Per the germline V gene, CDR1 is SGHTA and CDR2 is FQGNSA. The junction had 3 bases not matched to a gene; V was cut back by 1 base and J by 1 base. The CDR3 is CASSLVGLAGGTDTQYF. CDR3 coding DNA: TGTGCCAGCAGCTTAGTGGGACTAGCGGGCGGCACAGATACGCAGTATTTT.

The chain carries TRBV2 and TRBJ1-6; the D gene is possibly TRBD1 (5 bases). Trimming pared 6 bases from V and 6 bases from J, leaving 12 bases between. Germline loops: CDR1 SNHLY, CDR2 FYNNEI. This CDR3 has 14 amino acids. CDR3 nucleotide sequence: TGTGCCAGCAGCCGTGGGGGGGGTAATTCACCCCTCCACTTT. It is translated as CASSRGGGNSPLHF. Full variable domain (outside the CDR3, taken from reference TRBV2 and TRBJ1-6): EPEVTQTPSHQVTQMGQEVILRCVPISNHLYFYWYRQILGQKVEFLVSFYNNEISEKSEIFDDQFSVERPDGSNFTLKIRSTKLEDSAMYFCASSRGGGNSPLHFGNGTRLTVT.

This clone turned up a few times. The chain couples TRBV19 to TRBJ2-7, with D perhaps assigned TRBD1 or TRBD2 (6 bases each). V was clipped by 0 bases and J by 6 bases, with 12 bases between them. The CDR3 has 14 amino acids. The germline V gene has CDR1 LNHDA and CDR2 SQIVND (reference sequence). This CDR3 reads CASSIEGGSGEQYF. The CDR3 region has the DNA TGTGCCAGTAGTATAGAGGGGGGCTCGGGCGAGCAGTACTTC.

CDR3 residues: CASSRRTGNEKLFF. Here the CDR3 DNA reads TGTGCCAGCAGCCGCCGGACAGGGAATGAAAAACTGTTTTTT. V is TRBV5-6 and J is TRBJ1-4, with 8 bases fitting TRBD1. The CDR3 consists of 14 residues. V lost 4 bases, J lost 5 bases, and 4 bases stayed unmatched. Per germline, CDR1 SGHDT and CDR2 YYEEEE.

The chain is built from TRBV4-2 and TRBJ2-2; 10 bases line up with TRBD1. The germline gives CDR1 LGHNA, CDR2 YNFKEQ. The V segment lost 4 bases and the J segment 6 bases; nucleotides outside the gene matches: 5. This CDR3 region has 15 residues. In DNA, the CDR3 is TGTGCCAGCAGCCCGGGACAGGGGTATGCCGGGGAGCTGTTTTTT. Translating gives CASSPGQGYAGELFF.

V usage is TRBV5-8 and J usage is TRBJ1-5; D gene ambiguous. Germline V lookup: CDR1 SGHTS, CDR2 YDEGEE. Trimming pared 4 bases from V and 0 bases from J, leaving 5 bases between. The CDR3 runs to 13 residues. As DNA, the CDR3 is TGTGCCAGCAGCCCTGATAGCAATCAGCCCCAGCATTTT. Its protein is CASSPDSNQPQHF.

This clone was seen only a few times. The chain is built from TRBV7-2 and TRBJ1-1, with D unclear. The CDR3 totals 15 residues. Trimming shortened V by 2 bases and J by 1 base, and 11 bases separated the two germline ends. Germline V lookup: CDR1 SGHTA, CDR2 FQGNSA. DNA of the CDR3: TGTGCCAGCAGCTTACCCTCACAGCGGAACACTGAAGCTTTCTTT. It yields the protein CASSLPSQRNTEAFF.

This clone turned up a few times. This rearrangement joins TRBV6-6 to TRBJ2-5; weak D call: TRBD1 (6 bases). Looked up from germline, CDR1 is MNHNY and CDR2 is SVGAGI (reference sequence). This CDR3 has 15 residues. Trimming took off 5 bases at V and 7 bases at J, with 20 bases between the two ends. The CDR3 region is CASSPVGGQPATQYF. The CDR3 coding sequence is TGTGCCAGCAGTCCCGTTGGGGGACAACCCGCGACCCAGTACTTC.

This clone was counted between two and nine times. In nucleotides, the CDR3 is TGTGCCAGCCGCAGGGAGACAAGGTCACCCCTCCACTTT. This encodes CASRRETRSPLHF. This chain uses TRBV14 with TRBJ1-6; the D gene is possibly TRBD1 (5 bases). Deletions cut 8 bases from V and 10 bases from J, with 15 bases between. Looked up from germline, CDR1 is SGHDN and CDR2 is FVKESK. This CDR3 is built from 13 residues.

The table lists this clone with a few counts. In DNA, the CDR3 is TGCGCCAGCAGTGAGTACCCAACTAGGGACTCCTTAACCCCAAAGTTCTTC. Translated, it gives CASSEYPTRDSLTPKFF. This chain uses TRBV10-1 with TRBJ2-1, with TRBD2 as a possible D gene (6 bases). CDR3 length equals 17 residues. Trimming cost V 1 base and J 14 bases, with 27 bases left between them. The germline V gene encodes CDR1 WNHNN and CDR2 SYGVQD (reference sequence).

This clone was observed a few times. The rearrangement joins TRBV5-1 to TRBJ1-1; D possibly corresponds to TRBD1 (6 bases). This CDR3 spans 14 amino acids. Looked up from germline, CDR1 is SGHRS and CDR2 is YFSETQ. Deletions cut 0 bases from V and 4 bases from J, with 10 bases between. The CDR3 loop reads CASSLGGPGTEAFF. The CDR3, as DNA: TGCGCCAGCAGCTTGGGGGGGCCCGGCACTGAAGCTTTCTTT.

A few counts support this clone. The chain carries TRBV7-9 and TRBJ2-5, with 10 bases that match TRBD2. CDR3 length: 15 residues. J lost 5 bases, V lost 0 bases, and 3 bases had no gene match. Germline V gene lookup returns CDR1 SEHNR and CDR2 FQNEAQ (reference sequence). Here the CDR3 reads CASSLAGTSVETQYF. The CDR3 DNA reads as TGTGCCAGCAGCTTAGCGGGGACTAGCGTTGAGACCCAGTACTTC.

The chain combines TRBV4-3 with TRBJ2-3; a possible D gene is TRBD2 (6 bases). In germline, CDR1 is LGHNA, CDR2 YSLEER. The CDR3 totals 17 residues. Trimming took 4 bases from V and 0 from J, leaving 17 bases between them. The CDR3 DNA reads TGCGCCAGCAGCCGCGGTCTCGGGGGAACTAGCACAGATACGCAGTATTTT. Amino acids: CASSRGLGGTSTDTQYF.

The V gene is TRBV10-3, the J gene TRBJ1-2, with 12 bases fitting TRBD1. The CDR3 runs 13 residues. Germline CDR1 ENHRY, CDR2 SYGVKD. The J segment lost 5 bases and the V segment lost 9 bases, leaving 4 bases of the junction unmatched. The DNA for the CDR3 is TGTGCCATGATGGGACAGGGGGCGTATGGCTACACCTTC. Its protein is CAMMGQGAYGYTF.

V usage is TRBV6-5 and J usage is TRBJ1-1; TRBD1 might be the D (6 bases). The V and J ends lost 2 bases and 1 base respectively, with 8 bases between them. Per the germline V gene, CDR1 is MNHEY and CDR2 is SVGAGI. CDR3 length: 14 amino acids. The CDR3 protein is CASSYDRKNTEAFF. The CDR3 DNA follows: TGTGCCAGCAGTTACGACAGGAAGAACACTGAAGCTTTCTTT.

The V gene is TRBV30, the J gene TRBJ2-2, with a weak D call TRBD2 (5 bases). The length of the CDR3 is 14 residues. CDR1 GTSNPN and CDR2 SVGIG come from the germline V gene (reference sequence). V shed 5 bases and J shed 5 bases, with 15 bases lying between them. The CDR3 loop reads CAWAVGIETGELFF. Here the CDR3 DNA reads TGTGCCTGGGCGGTCGGGATAGAGACCGGGGAGCTGTTTTTT.

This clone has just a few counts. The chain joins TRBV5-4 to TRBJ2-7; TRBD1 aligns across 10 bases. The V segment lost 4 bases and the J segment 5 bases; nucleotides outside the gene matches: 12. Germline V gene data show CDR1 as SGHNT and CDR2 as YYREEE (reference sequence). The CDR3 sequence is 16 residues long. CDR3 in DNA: TGTGCCAGCAGCCCCGGACTAGGACAGGGGGTAAACGAGCAGTACTTC. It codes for CASSPGLGQGVNEQYF.

The CDR3 sequence is CASSDSTGSYNEQFF. CDR3 DNA sequence: TGTGCCAGCAGTGACTCGACGGGCTCCTACAATGAGCAGTTCTTC. The V and J genes are TRBV6-4 and TRBJ2-1, with D hard to call. The CDR3 totals 15 residues. Germline V gives CDR1 MRHNA, CDR2 SNTAGT. V lost 0 bases to trimming and J lost 0 bases, with 6 bases between them.

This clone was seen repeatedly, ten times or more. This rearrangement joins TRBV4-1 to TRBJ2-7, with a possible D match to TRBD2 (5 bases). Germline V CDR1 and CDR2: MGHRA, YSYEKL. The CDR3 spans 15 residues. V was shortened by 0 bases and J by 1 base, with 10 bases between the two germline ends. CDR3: CASSQELGESYEQYF. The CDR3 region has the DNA TGCGCCAGCAGCCAAGAACTAGGAGAGTCCTACGAGCAGTACTTC.

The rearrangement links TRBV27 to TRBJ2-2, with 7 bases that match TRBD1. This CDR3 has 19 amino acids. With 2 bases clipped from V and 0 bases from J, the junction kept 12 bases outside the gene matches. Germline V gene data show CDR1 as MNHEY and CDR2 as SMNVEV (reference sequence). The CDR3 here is CASSLATPGQTSNTGELFF. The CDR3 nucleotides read TGTGCCAGCAGTTTAGCTACACCGGGACAGACTTCGAACACCGGGGAGCTGTTTTTT.